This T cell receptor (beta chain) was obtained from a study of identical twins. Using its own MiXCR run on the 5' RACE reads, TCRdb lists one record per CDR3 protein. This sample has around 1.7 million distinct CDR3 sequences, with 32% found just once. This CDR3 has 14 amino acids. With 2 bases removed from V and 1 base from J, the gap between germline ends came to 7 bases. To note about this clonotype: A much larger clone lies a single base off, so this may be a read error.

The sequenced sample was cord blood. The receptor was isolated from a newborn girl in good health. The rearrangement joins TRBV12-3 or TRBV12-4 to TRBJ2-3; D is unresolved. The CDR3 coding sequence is TGTGCCAGCAGTTTAAACGCGCGCACAGATACGCAGTATTTT. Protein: CASSLNARTDTQYF.